This T cell receptor (beta chain) was identified during a study of T cells in Graves' hyperthyroidism and ophthalmopathy. Broader study findings: The model made its ophthalmopathy prediction, and onset followed a median around 6.9 months later. Most expanded thyroid clonotypes above 0.001 recurred in blood.

Deletions cut 0 bases from V and 2 bases from J, with 10 bases between. The CDR3 loop spans 15 amino acids. Germline CDR1 and CDR2: MGHRA and YSYEKL. This blood was taken when hyperthyroidism was first diagnosed, before any ophthalmopathy symptoms existed. In this sample, this clonotype turned up many times. Its antigen is not known. Amplification of TCR beta CDR3 regions was performed using RNA transcripts as template. During a first-round RT-PCR of the TCR CDR3, the HTBI primer set was used. Each CDR3 protein is one row after TCRdb ran MiXCR on the multiplex PCR reads. Among about 250,000 distinct CDR3 sequences listed, 13% to 15% were seen once.

Sequenced input: blood. The chain uses TRBV4-1 and TRBJ1-2; D gene ambiguous. This receptor was obtained from a woman in her 50s with Graves' hyperthyroidism that later progressed to Graves' ophthalmopathy. The CDR3: CASSQDLIENYGYTF. The DNA for the CDR3 is TGCGCCAGCAGCCAAGATCTGATCGAAAACTATGGCTACACCTTC.